Following are 10 T cell receptor beta chains from one sample sequenced in a study of identifying expanded T cells in peripheral blood. Profiled with immunoSEQ multiplex PCR; TCRdb holds only in-frame clones, not every one. The table lists about 94,000 clones, roughly 88% of them singletons. The sample consisted of blood. The receptors stem from a person aged 18 to 69 in good health.

This chain links TRBV23-1 with TRBJ2-3; no firm D call. TRBV23-1 is labeled an ORF, and its function is uncertain. The CDR3 runs 14 residues. V was shortened by 2 bases and J by 2 bases, with 8 bases between the two germline ends. The CDR3 nucleotides are TGCGCCAGCAGTCAACCCTCCAACACAGATACGCAGTATTTT. It translates to CASSQPSNTDTQYF.

A few counts support this clone. The rearrangement joins TRBV2 to TRBJ2-7; perhaps D is TRBD1 or TRBD2 (7 bases each). Germline CDR1 reads SNHLY; CDR2 reads FYNNEI. There are 15 residues in the CDR3. Between the trimmed V and J ends, which lost 8 bases and 2 bases, there was a span of 19 bases. The CDR3 loop reads CASLAEGAAPYEQYF. The CDR3 nucleotides read TGTGCCAGCCTAGCGGAGGGGGCGGCCCCCTACGAGCAGTACTTC.

This chain links TRBV4-3 with TRBJ1-3; TRBD1 agrees at 9 bases. This CDR3 comprises 15 residues. CDR1 is LGHNA and CDR2 is YSLEER in the germline V gene. J lost 2 bases, V lost 5 bases, and 4 bases had no gene match. CDR3 sequence reads: CASSFHRGPGNTIYF. The CDR3, as DNA: TGCGCCAGCAGCTTTCACAGGGGGCCTGGAAACACCATATATTTT.

This chain connects TRBV6-5 to TRBJ2-1, with 8 bases fitting TRBD2. The CDR3 length is 14 residues. Germline values: CDR1 MNHEY, CDR2 SVGAGI. The V segment lost 7 bases and the J segment 8 bases; nucleotides outside the gene matches: 10. The chain's CDR3 is CASNPNGRVYEQFF. CDR3 in DNA: TGTGCCAGCAACCCGAACGGGAGGGTTTATGAGCAGTTCTTC.

V and J are TRBV2 and TRBJ2-1; perhaps TRBD1 as D (6 bases). The CDR3 loop spans 15 amino acids. Germline V lookup: CDR1 SNHLY, CDR2 FYNNEI. Trimming cost V 6 bases and J 7 bases, with 19 bases left between them. The CDR3 sequence is CASSVRGIARNEQFF. The CDR3 bases are TGTGCCAGCAGCGTTAGGGGGATAGCGAGGAATGAGCAGTTCTTC.

This clone was recorded only once. Here the CDR3 DNA reads TGTGCCAGTGCCGACAGAAGTAATGAAAAACTGTTTTTT. It specifies CASADRSNEKLFF. This sequence joins TRBV19 and TRBJ1-4, with D perhaps matching TRBD1 (5 bases). Trimming took 8 bases from V and 4 from J, leaving 11 bases between them. CDR1 is LNHDA and CDR2 is SQIVND in the germline V gene (reference sequence). This CDR3 is 13 amino acids long.

This sequence joins TRBV5-4 and TRBJ1-2, with D perhaps matching TRBD1 (5 bases). Germline lookup yields CDR1 SGHNT and CDR2 YYREEE (reference sequence). The CDR3 runs to 14 residues. V was pared by 3 bases and J by 6 bases, with 15 bases between. The CDR3 is CASSSSGAGHGYTF. CDR3 sequence (DNA): TGTGCCAGCAGCTCCTCCGGGGCAGGGCATGGCTACACCTTC. Full variable domain (rest looked up from reference TRBV5-4 and TRBJ1-2): ETGVTQSPTHLIKTRGQQVTLRCSSQSGHNTVSWYQQALGQGPQFIFQYYREEENGRGNFPPRFSGLQFPNYSSELNVNALELDDSALYLCASSSSGAGHGYTFGSGTRLTVV.

V is TRBV18 and J is TRBJ2-7, with 7 bases fitting TRBD1. V trimming: 6 bases; J trimming: 6 bases; junction bases outside the gene matches: 8. Per germline, CDR1 KGHSH and CDR2 LQKENI. CDR3 length: 13 amino acids. CDR3 DNA: TGTGCCAGCTCGTCCGGGACAGCCCCCGAGCAGTACTTC. Protein product: CASSSGTAPEQYF.

The chain combines TRBV12-5 with TRBJ1-1; 7 positions agree with TRBD1. The CDR3 sequence is 15 residues long. V trimming: 1 base; J trimming: 7 bases; junction bases outside the gene matches: 9. Germline V gives CDR1 LGHNT, CDR2 FRNRAP. CDR3 bases: TGTGCTAGTGGTTTGGCCCGAAAAGGGGGCTTTGAAGCTTTCTTT. Translated: CASGLARKGGFEAFF.

V and J are TRBV5-4 and TRBJ2-2; D remains ambiguous. Germline V lookup: CDR1 SGHNT, CDR2 YYREEE (reference sequence). The CDR3 runs to 15 residues. Trimming took 3 bases from V and 2 from J, leaving 11 bases between them. CDR3 DNA sequence: TGTGCCAGCAGCTCGCGTCAATTTAACACCGGGGAGCTGTTTTTT. Its protein is CASSSRQFNTGELFF.